Shown below are 13 T cell receptor beta chains from a single sample sequenced in a study of shared clonotypes between healthy human individuals. The protocol was immunoSEQ multiplex PCR, while the TCRdb copy is restricted to in-frame clones and leaves out a portion. The sample shows hundreds of thousands of clones, around 96% of them seen only once. In the naive CD8 group, cells lacked CD45RO and were positively selected for CCR7, so terminally differentiated effector memory CD45RA+ cells were left out. The sequenced sample consisted of naive CD8+ T cells sorted from blood. These receptors were collected from a man under 40 in good health.

CDR3 region: CASSYSSANTGELFF. The CDR3 nucleotides read TGTGCCAGCAGTTACTCGTCAGCCAACACCGGGGAGCTGTTTTTT. The gene calls are TRBV6-5 and TRBJ2-2; D unclear. Trimming shortened V by 0 bases and J by 2 bases, and 7 bases separated the two germline ends. Germline values: CDR1 MNHEY, CDR2 SVGAGI. This CDR3 spans 15 amino acids.

The genes are TRBV29-1 and TRBJ2-1, with TRBD1 matching 8 bases. The junction had 13 bases not matched to a gene; V was cut back by 2 bases and J by 4 bases. CDR3 length: 17 amino acids. CDR1 and CDR2 from the germline V gene are SQVTM and ANQGSEA. In nucleotides, the CDR3 is TGCAGCGTTGAACTCCCCGGGACAGGCTACGGATACAATGAGCAGTTCTTC. As protein: CSVELPGTGYGYNEQFF.

The chain recombines TRBV4-1 with TRBJ1-1; 7 nucleotides align to TRBD1. Germline V gene data show CDR1 as MGHRA and CDR2 as YSYEKL. The V and J ends lost 7 bases and 7 bases, in that order; junction bases with no gene match: 6. The CDR3 totals 12 residues. CDR3 residues: CASTRQGGEAFF. The CDR3 DNA follows: TGCGCCAGCACCCGACAGGGTGGTGAAGCTTTCTTT.

The chain couples TRBV7-9 to TRBJ1-2; 7 nucleotides line up with TRBD1. With V trimmed by 6 bases and J by 4 bases, 11 bases remained unmatched. The CDR3 contains 15 residues. From germline, CDR1 is SEHNR and CDR2 FQNEAQ (reference sequence). The CDR3 region has the DNA TGTGCCAGCAGGTCCGACAGGGTAGGGCTCTATGGCTACACCTTC. This translates into CASRSDRVGLYGYTF.

Turning to this clone: Since a much larger clone is just one base distant, this may be a read error. This chain connects TRBV7-2 to TRBJ2-7; no reliable D call. V was clipped by 1 base and J by 1 base, with 2 bases between them. The CDR3 has 12 residues. The germline V gene has CDR1 SGHTA and CDR2 FQGNSA. CDR3 nucleotides: TGTGCCAGCAGCTTAGAGTCCTACGAGCAGTACTTC. This sequence encodes CASSLESYEQYF.

The rearrangement links TRBV7-9 to TRBJ2-2, with unresolved D. V lost 5 bases and J lost 3, with 19 bases in between. Germline CDR1 SEHNR, CDR2 FQNEAQ (reference sequence). The CDR3 extends over 17 amino acids. Here the CDR3 reads CASSPRALGLDTGELFF. CDR3 sequence (DNA): TGTGCCAGCAGCCCCCGGGCCTTGGGTCTTGACACCGGGGAGCTGTTTTTT.

The chain links TRBV29-1 to TRBJ2-7; a weak D match, TRBD1 (6 bases). This CDR3 comprises 13 residues. The ends were cut back, 4 bases at V and 6 bases at J, with 16 bases in the middle. Germline CDR1 reads SQVTM; CDR2 reads ANQGSEA. The CDR3 protein is CSVAGHHEGEQYF. CDR3 DNA: TGCAGCGTTGCGGGACACCATGAAGGCGAGCAGTACTTC.

The CDR3 loop is CASSWDRSTDTQYF. CDR3 nucleotide sequence: TGTGCCAGCAGCTGGGACAGGTCCACAGATACGCAGTATTTT. V gene TRBV7-9 combines with J gene TRBJ2-3; TRBD1 agrees at 8 bases. After removal of 4 bases from V and 2 bases from J, the junction contained 2 bases not matched to a gene. This CDR3 region has 14 residues. The germline gives CDR1 SEHNR, CDR2 FQNEAQ (reference sequence).

The J gene is TRBJ2-5, the V gene TRBV9, with unresolved D. Germline CDR1 reads SGDLS; CDR2 reads YYNGEE. V lost 0 bases, J lost 3 bases, and 6 bases lay in between. This CDR3 comprises 13 residues. CDR3 amino acids: CASSVATKETQYF. For the CDR3, the DNA is TGTGCCAGCAGCGTAGCTACAAAAGAGACCCAGTACTTC.

This rearrangement joins TRBV7-9 to TRBJ1-2, with 9 bases that match TRBD1. Germline V gene lookup returns CDR1 SEHNR and CDR2 FQNEAQ (reference sequence). V lost 4 bases, J lost 6 bases, and 6 bases stayed unmatched. The CDR3 runs 14 residues. The CDR3, as DNA: TGTGCCAGCAGCTCCCCCGGGACAGGGAATGGCTACACCTTC. Translating gives CASSSPGTGNGYTF.

V and J are TRBV14 and TRBJ2-1, with 10 positions matching TRBD2. Germline CDR1 is SGHDN and CDR2 is FVKESK. Trimming cost V 4 bases and J 0 bases; bases outside gene matches: 6. This CDR3 contains 17 residues. The CDR3 loop reads CASSLLGLASSYNEQFF. CDR3 sequence (DNA): TGTGCCAGCAGCCTCTTGGGACTAGCGTCCTCCTACAATGAGCAGTTCTTC.

The rearrangement links TRBV28 to TRBJ2-1; D may correspond to TRBD1 or TRBD2 (7 bases each). Trimming pared 11 bases from V and 4 bases from J, leaving 21 bases between. The CDR3 contains 15 residues. CDR1 is MDHEN and CDR2 is SYDVKM in the germline V gene. The CDR3 reads CAGKGRDRPYNEQFF. CDR3 in DNA: TGTGCCGGCAAGGGGAGGGACAGACCTTACAATGAGCAGTTCTTC.

Only one count was recorded for this clone. The chain combines TRBV29-1 with TRBJ1-3; TRBD1 aligns across 7 bases. The CDR3 consists of 17 residues. From germline, CDR1 is SQVTM and CDR2 ANQGSEA. V was clipped by 1 base and J by 3 bases; unmatched bases: 12. The CDR3 sequence: CSVEGRAQGLIGNTIYF. CDR3 DNA sequence: TGCAGCGTTGAAGGTCGAGCACAGGGGCTAATTGGAAACACCATATATTTT. The full variable domain, its missing parts supplied by reference TRBV29-1 and TRBJ1-3, is SAVISQKPSRDICQRGTSLTIQCQVDSQVTMMFWYRQQPGQSLTLIATANQGSEATYESGFVIDKFPISRPNLTFSTLTVSNMSPEDSSIYLCSVEGRAQGLIGNTIYFGEGSWLTVV.